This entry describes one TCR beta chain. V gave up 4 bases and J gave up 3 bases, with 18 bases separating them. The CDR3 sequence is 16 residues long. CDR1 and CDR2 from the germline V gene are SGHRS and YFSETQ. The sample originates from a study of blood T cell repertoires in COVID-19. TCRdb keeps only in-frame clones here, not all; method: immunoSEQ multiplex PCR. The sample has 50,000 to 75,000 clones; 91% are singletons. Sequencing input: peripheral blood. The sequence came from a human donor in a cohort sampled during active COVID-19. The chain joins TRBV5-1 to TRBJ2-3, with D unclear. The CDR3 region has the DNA TGCGCCAGCAGCATAAACGGCCGTTCGGGTACAGATACGCAGTATTTT. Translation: CASSINGRSGTDTQYF.